The present TCR beta chain was sequenced within a study of beta chain features in type 1 diabetes. The CDR3 loop spans 9 amino acids. The V end lost 6 bases, the J end lost 4 bases, and 3 bases lay between the germline ends. Per the germline V gene, CDR1 is DFQATT and CDR2 is SNEGSKA (reference sequence). Every isolated RNA sample was fully reverse transcribed, so sequencing captured expressed TCRB transcripts. Profiled with immunoSEQ multiplex PCR; TCRdb holds only in-frame clones, not every one. The sample carries roughly 500,000 clones, around 28% recorded once. The sequence derives from a man aged 18 to 30 in good health. Sequenced: naive CD4+ T cells from blood. The chain carries TRBV20-1 and TRBJ1-1; D call uncertain. The CDR3 region is CSAGTEAFF. The DNA of the CDR3 is TGCAGTGCAGGCACTGAAGCTTTCTTT.